This T cell receptor beta chain was identified during a study of blood T cell repertoires in COVID-19. The CDR3 is 17 amino acids. Trimming took off 1 base at V and 0 bases at J, with 16 bases between the two ends. CDR1 GTSNPN and CDR2 SVGIG come from the germline V gene (reference sequence). The protocol was immunoSEQ multiplex PCR, while the TCRdb copy is restricted to in-frame clones and leaves out a portion. The repertoire has 140,000 to 150,000 clones, 80% to 90% of them found once; the top ten carry 7% to 10%. This receptor was taken from a human donor with acute or convalescent COVID-19. The donor label of this sample is uncertain. The chain employs TRBV30 and TRBJ2-1, with D possibly matching TRBD2 (5 bases). Sequencing was carried out using peripheral blood. The CDR3, as DNA: TGTGCCTGGAGTGGGCTTCAGCGGATTAGCTCCTACAATGAGCAGTTCTTC. The encoded protein is CAWSGLQRISSYNEQFF.